The T cell receptor beta chain under discussion was sequenced for a study of cytomegalovirus exposure and HLA in healthy donors. Across the whole study: An early release of data contained roughly 86 million unique TCRs, which came from HLA-typed donors. Regarding the study as a whole: The authors enumerated roughly 160 TCR beta chains as linked to cytomegalovirus. Upon later analysis, TCR association rates were observed to vary by HLA locus, being highest for DRB1 and lowest for HLA-C. Earlier analysis looked at TCR beta V segments, and most were productive about 90% or about 30% of the time.

A few counts support this clone. The target antigen is unknown. The V gene's germline CDR1 is SGHRS and CDR2 YFSETQ. V was clipped by 4 bases and J by 5 bases; unmatched bases: 10. This CDR3 contains 15 residues. With 60 Vbeta and 13 Jbeta primers, the PCR was carried out. Using immunoSEQ multiplex PCR, the repertoire was profiled, and TCRdb retains in-frame clones only, with some absent. The sample consists of approximately 74,000 clones, 78% of them appearing once. The V gene is TRBV5-1, the J gene TRBJ1-1; TRBD1 matches 8 bases. This TCR derives from a man aged 40-50 years in good health and CMV-seronegative. The sequenced material came from PBMCs. This CDR3 is CASSPSGQGGTEAFF. As DNA, the CDR3 is TGCGCCAGCAGCCCATCCGGACAGGGTGGGACTGAAGCTTTCTTT. The variable domain in full, with the rest retrieved from reference TRBV5-1 and TRBJ1-1, is KAGVTQTPRYLIKTRGQQVTLSCSPISGHRSVSWYQQTPGQGLQFLFEYFSETQRNKGNFPGRFSGRQFSNSRSEMNVSTLELGDSALYLCASSPSGQGGTEAFFGQGTRLTVV.